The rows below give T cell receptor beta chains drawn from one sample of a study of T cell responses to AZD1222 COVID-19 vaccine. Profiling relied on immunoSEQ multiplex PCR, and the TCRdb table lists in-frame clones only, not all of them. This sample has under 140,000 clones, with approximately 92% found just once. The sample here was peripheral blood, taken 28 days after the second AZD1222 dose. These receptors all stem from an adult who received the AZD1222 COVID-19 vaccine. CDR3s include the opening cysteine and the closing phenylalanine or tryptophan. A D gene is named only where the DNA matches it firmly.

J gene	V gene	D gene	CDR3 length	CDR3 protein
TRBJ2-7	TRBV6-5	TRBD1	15	CASSPRDRGSYEQYF
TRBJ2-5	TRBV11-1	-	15	CASSLAGTDQETQYF
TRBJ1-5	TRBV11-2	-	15	CASSLGRLGGQPQHF
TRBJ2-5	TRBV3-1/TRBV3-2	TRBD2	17	CASSPPSGGRLQETQYF
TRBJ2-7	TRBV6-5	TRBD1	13	CASSRTGVYEQYF
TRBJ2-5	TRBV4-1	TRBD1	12	CASSQVPGQEYF
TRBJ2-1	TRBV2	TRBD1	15	CASRVDRGAYNEQFF
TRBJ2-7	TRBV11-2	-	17	CASSLYGGPGVTYEQYF
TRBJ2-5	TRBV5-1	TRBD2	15	CASAWTSGAQETQYF
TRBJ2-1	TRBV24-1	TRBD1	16	CATSDQGQGGLNEQFF